This T cell receptor beta chain was sequenced for a study of shared T cell receptors in the human thymus. Trimming at V came to 6 bases and at J to 8 bases, leaving 12 bases not matched to a gene. This CDR3 is 15 amino acids long. Germline V gives CDR1 SGHDT, CDR2 YYEEEE. Clones were read by immunoSEQ multiplex PCR, and TCRdb kept only the in-frame ones, dropping some. The sample records under 850,000 clones, 70% to 90% being singletons. The same sample was also studied in work on human thymus T cells. From that second work: Healthy Finnish infants having corrective surgery for congenital heart defects served as donors. The thymus was resected at corrective cardiac surgery.

The receptor was isolated from a boy younger than two with a congenital heart defect. Sequenced input: thymocytes. This chain connects TRBV5-6 to TRBJ2-1; TRBD2 agrees at 9 bases. The chain's CDR3 is CASTYSLGLADEQFF. CDR3 sequence (DNA): TGTGCCAGCACCTACTCATTGGGACTAGCAGATGAGCAGTTCTTC. The whole variable domain, remainder taken from reference TRBV5-6 and TRBJ2-1, is DAGVTQSPTHLIKTRGQQVTLRCSPKSGHDTVSWYQQALGQGPQFIFQYYEEEERQRGNFPDRFSGHQFPNYSSELNVNALLLGDSALYLCASTYSLGLADEQFFGPGTRLTVL.